These T cell receptor beta chains were read from a single sample in a study of shared clonotypes between healthy human individuals. Sequencing used immunoSEQ multiplex PCR; TCRdb keeps in-frame clones, though not all of them. The sample lists some 2.1 million clones; 85% to 95% were seen once. The sample consisted of naive CD4+ T cells sorted from blood. The receptors stem from a man younger than 30 in good health. The CDR3 runs from the conserved cysteine through the conserved F or W. Fields, in order: V gene, D gene, J gene, CDR3 DNA, CDR3 protein. A D gene is named only where the DNA matches it firmly.

V gene: TRBV2
D gene: TRBD1
J gene: TRBJ2-5
CDR3 DNA: TGTGCCAGCACGATGGGTTTCGGGACAGCGTTAGAGACCCAGTACTTC
CDR3 protein: CASTMGFGTALETQYF

V gene: TRBV7-9
D gene: -
J gene: TRBJ1-6
CDR3 DNA: TGTGCCAGCAGCCCCGGGGGACCATGGTCACCCCTCCACTTT
CDR3 protein: CASSPGGPWSPLHF

V gene: TRBV6-5
D gene: -
J gene: TRBJ1-5
CDR3 DNA: TGTGCCAGCGGGCGGAGGGGCAATCAGCCCCAGCATTTT
CDR3 protein: CASGRRGNQPQHF

V gene: TRBV27
D gene: -
J gene: TRBJ1-2
CDR3 DNA: TGTGCCAGCGCCCTTAATACCCCGGGACACTATGGCTACACCTTC
CDR3 protein: CASALNTPGHYGYTF

V gene: TRBV9
D gene: -
J gene: TRBJ1-3
CDR3 DNA: TGTGCCAGCAGCGAGGGGTACAGGGATGGCTCTGGAAACACCATATATTTT
CDR3 protein: CASSEGYRDGSGNTIYF

V gene: TRBV4-2
D gene: -
J gene: TRBJ2-3
CDR3 DNA: TGTGCCAGCAGCCAAGGGCGAACTAGCACAGATACGCAGTATTTT
CDR3 protein: CASSQGRTSTDTQYF

V gene: TRBV10-2
D gene: -
J gene: TRBJ1-5
CDR3 DNA: TGCGCCAGCAGGTCGGGACACGATAATCAGCCCCAGCATTTT
CDR3 protein: CASRSGHDNQPQHF

V gene: TRBV6-5
D gene: TRBD1
J gene: TRBJ2-5
CDR3 DNA: TGTGCCATACGGGACAGGGGAGAGACCCAGTACTTC
CDR3 protein: CAIRDRGETQYF

V gene: TRBV2
D gene: -
J gene: TRBJ2-3
CDR3 DNA: TGTGCCAGCAGTGTGGGACTCCTCACAGATACGCAGTATTTT
CDR3 protein: CASSVGLLTDTQYF

V gene: TRBV9
D gene: -
J gene: TRBJ2-7
CDR3 DNA: TGTGCCAGCAGCGCTCCCCCTTTGAAGGGAAAAGCCTACGAGCAGTACTTC
CDR3 protein: CASSAPPLKGKAYEQYF

V gene: TRBV5-1
D gene: -
J gene: TRBJ2-5
CDR3 DNA: TGCGCCAGCAGCCCGCGCGGACAGCAAGAGACCCAGTACTTC
CDR3 protein: CASSPRGQQETQYF

V gene: TRBV4-1
D gene: -
J gene: TRBJ1-2
CDR3 DNA: TGCGCCAGCAGCCAAACGAGCGACTATGGCTACACCTTC
CDR3 protein: CASSQTSDYGYTF

V gene: TRBV18
D gene: -
J gene: TRBJ2-7
CDR3 DNA: TGTGCCAGCTCACTTCAGGGGTCTGGCGAGCAGTACTTC
CDR3 protein: CASSLQGSGEQYF

V gene: TRBV28
D gene: -
J gene: TRBJ1-4
CDR3 DNA: TGTGCCAGCAGTTCGCTCTTGGCCTCTCATGAAAAACTGTTTTTT
CDR3 protein: CASSSLLASHEKLFF

V gene: TRBV10-1
D gene: TRBD1
J gene: TRBJ2-2
CDR3 DNA: TGCGCCAGCAGTGAGTCGCGGACAGGGAACACCGGGGAGCTGTTTTTT
CDR3 protein: CASSESRTGNTGELFF

V gene: TRBV6-5
D gene: -
J gene: TRBJ1-2
CDR3 DNA: TGTGCCAGCACCGAAAGCTTGGCAGCGAGGGGCTACACCTTC
CDR3 protein: CASTESLAARGYTF

V gene: TRBV5-6
D gene: -
J gene: TRBJ1-1
CDR3 DNA: TGTGCCAGCAGCTTGCGGCAGGGAAACACTGAAGCTTTCTTT
CDR3 protein: CASSLRQGNTEAFF